Included here is one T cell receptor beta chain sequence, with context. The antigen is not known. CDR1 is ENHRY and CDR2 is SYGVKD in the germline V gene. V lost 2 bases to trimming and J lost 0 bases, with 8 bases between them. The CDR3 spans 14 residues. The sample belongs to a study of T cells in Graves' hyperthyroidism and ophthalmopathy. Study conclusions and caveats: The model made its ophthalmopathy prediction, and onset followed a median approximately 6.5 months later.

The CDR3 regions of TCR beta were amplified from RNA transcripts. First-round RT-PCR of the TCR CDR3 relied on the HTBI primer set. TCRdb passed the multiplex PCR reads through MiXCR, listing each CDR3 protein once. The sample consists of roughly 800,000 distinct CDR3 sequences, 38% of them appearing once. The sequence derives from a man in his late teens or twenties with Graves' hyperthyroidism. The rearrangement joins TRBV10-3 to TRBJ2-7; D possibly matches TRBD1 or TRBD2 (5 bases each). Sample: blood. CDR3 sequence reads: CAISEGTSSYEQYF. CDR3 bases: TGTGCCATCAGTGAGGGGACGAGCTCCTACGAGCAGTACTTC.